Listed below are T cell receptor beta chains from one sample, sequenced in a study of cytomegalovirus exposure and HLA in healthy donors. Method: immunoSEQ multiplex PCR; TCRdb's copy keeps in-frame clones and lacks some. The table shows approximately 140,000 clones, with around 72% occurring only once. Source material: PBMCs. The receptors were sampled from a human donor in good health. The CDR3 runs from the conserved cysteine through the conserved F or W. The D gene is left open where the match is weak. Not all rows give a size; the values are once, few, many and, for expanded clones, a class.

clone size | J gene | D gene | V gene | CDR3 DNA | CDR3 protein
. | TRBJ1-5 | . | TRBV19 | TGTGCCAGTGTTTTGAGGTCTGGAAGCAATCAGCCCCAGCATTTT | CASVLRSGSNQPQHF
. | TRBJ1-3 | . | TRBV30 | TGTGCCTGGAGTATGGGCAATCAGGCCAGTAACACCATATATTTT | CAWSMGNQASNTIYF
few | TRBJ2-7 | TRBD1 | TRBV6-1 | TGTGCCAGCAAAGGGACAGGGGATATCCAGCAGTACTTC | CASKGTGDIQQYF
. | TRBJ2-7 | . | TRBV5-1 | TGCGCCAGCAGCTCCACCAACAATGGCTACGAGCAGTACTTC | CASSSTNNGYEQYF
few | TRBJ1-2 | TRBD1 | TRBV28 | TGTGCCAGCAGTCCTGACAGGGCCTATGGCTACACCTTC | CASSPDRAYGYTF
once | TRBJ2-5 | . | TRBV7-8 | TGTGCCAGCAGCTTAAGTATTAGCGGAACTCAAGAGACCCAGTACTTC | CASSLSISGTQETQYF
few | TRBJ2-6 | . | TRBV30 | TGTGCCTGGAGGCACGGACAGATAAAATCTCTCTCTGGGGCCAACGTCCTGACTTTC | CAWRHGQIKSLSGANVLTF
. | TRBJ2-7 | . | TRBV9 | TGTGCCAGCAGCTTCCCGGGGGGCCAGTACTTC | CASSFPGGQYF
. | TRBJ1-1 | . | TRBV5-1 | TGCGCCAGCAGCTTTGGCCTGTCGAACACTGAAGCTTTCTTT | CASSFGLSNTEAFF
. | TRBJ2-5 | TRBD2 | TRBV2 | TGTGCCAGCAGTGAAATAGCGGGGGTTCAAGAGACCCAGTACTTC | CASSEIAGVQETQYF
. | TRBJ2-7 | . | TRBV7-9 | TGTGCCAGCAGCTTGGACTACTTACCATACGAGCAGTACTTC | CASSLDYLPYEQYF
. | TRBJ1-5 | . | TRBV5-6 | TGTGCCAGCAGCTTGGACAGAGATCAGCCCCAGCATTTT | CASSLDRDQPQHF
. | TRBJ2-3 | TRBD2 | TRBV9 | TGTGCCAGCAGTCTCAATCCGGGACTAGTCACAAATACGCAGTATTTT | CASSLNPGLVTNTQYF
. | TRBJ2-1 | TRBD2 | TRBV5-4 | TGTGCCAGCAGCCTTAGCGGGACGCCGTACAATGAGCAGTTCTTC | CASSLSGTPYNEQFF